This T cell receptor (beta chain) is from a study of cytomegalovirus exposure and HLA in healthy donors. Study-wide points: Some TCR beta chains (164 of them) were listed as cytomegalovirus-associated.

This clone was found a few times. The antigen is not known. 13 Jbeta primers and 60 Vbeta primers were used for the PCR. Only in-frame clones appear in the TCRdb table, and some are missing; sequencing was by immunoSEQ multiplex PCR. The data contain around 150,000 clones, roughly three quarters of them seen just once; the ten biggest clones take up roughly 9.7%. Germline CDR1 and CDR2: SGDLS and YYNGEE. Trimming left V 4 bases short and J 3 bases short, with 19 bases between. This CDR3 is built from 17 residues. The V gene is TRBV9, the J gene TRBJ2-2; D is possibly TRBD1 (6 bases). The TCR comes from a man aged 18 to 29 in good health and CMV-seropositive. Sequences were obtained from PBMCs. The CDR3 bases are TGTGCCAGCAGCAGACAACAGGGAATCTCATACACCGGGGAGCTGTTTTTT. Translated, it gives CASSRQQGISYTGELFF.